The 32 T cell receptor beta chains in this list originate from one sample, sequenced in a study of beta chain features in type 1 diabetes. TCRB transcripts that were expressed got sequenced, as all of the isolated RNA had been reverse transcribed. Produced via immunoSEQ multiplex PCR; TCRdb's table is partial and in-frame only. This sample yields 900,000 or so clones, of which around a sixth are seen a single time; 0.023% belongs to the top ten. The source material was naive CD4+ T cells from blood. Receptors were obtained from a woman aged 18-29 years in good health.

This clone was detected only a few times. The DNA for the CDR3 is TGCGCCAGCAGCAAGGACAGGTCCTCTGGGGCCAACGTCCTGACTTTC. The encoded protein is CASSKDRSSGANVLTF. The chain has TRBV5-1 and TRBJ2-6; 7 nucleotides align to TRBD1. The CDR3 sequence is 16 residues long. Germline CDR1 is SGHRS and CDR2 is YFSETQ. With 4 bases clipped from V and 0 bases from J, the junction kept 4 bases outside the gene matches.

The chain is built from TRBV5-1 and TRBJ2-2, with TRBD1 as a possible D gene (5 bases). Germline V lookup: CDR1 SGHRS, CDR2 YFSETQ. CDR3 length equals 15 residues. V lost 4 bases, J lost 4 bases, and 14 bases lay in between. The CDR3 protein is CASSEQGRVTGELFF. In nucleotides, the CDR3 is TGCGCCAGCAGCGAGCAGGGCAGAGTCACCGGGGAGCTGTTTTTT.

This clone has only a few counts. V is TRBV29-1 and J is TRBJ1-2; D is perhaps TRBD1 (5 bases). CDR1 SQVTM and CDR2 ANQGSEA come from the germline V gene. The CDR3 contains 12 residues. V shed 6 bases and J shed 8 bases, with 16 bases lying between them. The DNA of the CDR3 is TGCAGCGTCGGCGCAGGGCATAGCGGCTACACCTTC. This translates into CSVGAGHSGYTF. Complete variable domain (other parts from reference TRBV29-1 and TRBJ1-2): SAVISQKPSRDICQRGTSLTIQCQVDSQVTMMFWYRQQPGQSLTLIATANQGSEATYESGFVIDKFPISRPNLTFSTLTVSNMSPEDSSIYLCSVGAGHSGYTFGSGTRLTVV.

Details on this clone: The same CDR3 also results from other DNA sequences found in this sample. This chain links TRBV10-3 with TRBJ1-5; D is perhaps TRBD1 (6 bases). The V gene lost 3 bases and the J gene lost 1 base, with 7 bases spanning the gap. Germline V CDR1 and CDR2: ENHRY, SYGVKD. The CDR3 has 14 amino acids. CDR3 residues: CAISDGQSNQPQHF. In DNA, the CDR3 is TGTGCCATCAGTGACGGACAGAGCAATCAGCCCCAGCATTTT.

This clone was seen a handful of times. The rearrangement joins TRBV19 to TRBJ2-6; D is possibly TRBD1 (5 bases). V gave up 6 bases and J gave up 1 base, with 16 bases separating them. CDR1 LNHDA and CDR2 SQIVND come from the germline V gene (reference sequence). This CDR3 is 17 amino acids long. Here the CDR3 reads CASRGVSFRSGANVLTF. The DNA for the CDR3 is TGTGCCAGTAGAGGGGTCTCGTTCCGATCTGGGGCCAACGTCCTGACTTTC.

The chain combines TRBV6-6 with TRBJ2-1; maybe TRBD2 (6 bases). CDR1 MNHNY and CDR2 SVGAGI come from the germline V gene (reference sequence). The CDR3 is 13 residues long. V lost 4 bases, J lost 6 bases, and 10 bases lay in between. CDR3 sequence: CASSSQLANEQFF. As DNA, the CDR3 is TGTGCCAGCAGTTCCCAACTAGCCAATGAGCAGTTCTTC.

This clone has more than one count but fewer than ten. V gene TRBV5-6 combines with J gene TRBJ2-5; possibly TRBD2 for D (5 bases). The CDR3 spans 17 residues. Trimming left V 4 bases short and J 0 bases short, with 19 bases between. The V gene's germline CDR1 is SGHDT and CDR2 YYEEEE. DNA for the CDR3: TGTGCCAGCAGCCCCCTTGGCAGCGGAACTTACCAAGAGACCCAGTACTTC. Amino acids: CASSPLGSGTYQETQYF.

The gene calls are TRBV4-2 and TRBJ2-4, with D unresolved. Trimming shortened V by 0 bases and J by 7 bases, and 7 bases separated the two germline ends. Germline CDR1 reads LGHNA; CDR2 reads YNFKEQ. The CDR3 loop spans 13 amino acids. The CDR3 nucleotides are TGTGCCAGCAGCCAAGATTTGAGGAACATTCAGTACTTC. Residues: CASSQDLRNIQYF.

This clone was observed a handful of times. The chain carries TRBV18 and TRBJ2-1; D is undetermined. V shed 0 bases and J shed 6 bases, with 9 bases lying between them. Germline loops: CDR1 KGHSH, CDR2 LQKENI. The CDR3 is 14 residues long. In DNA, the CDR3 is TGTGCCAGCTCACCACCTAGGCCACTCAATGAGCAGTTCTTC. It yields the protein CASSPPRPLNEQFF.

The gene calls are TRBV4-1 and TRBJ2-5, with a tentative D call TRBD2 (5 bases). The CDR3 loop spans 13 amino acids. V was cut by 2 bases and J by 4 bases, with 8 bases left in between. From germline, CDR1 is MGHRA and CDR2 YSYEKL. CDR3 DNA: TGCGCCAGCAGCCAATACGGAGGAGAGACCCAGTACTTC. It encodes CASSQYGGETQYF.

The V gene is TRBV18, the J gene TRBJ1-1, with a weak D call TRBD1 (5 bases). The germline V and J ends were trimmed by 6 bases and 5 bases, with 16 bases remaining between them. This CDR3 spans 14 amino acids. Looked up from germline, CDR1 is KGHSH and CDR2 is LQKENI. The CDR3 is CASSRGVGGTEAFF. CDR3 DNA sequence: TGTGCCAGCTCGCGGGGAGTCGGGGGGACTGAAGCTTTCTTT.

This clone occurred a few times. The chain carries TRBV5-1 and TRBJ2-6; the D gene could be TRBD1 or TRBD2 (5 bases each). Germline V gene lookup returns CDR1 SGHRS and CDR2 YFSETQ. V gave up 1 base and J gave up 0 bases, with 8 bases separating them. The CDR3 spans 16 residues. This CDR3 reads CASSLFGGSGANVLTF. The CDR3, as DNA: TGCGCCAGCAGCTTGTTTGGGGGCTCTGGGGCCAACGTCCTGACTTTC.

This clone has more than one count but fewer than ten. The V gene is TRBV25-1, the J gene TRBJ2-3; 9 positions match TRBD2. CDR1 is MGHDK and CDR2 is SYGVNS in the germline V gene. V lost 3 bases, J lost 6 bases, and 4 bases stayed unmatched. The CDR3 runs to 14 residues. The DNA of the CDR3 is TGTGCCAGCAGTGAGAGCGGGAGGACGGATACGCAGTATTTT. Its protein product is CASSESGRTDTQYF.

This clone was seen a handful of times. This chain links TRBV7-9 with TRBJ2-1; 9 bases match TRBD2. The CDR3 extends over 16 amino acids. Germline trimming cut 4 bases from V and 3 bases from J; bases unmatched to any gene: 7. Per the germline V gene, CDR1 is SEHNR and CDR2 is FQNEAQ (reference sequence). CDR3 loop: CASSSNSGRFYNEQFF. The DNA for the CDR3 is TGTGCCAGCAGCTCGAACAGCGGGAGGTTCTACAATGAGCAGTTCTTC. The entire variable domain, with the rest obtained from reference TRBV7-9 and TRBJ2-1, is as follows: DTGVSQNPRHKITKRGQNVTFRCDPISEHNRLYWYRQTLGQGPEFLTYFQNEAQLEKSRLLSDRFSAERPKGSFSTLEIQRTEQGDSAMYLCASSSNSGRFYNEQFFGPGTRLTVL.

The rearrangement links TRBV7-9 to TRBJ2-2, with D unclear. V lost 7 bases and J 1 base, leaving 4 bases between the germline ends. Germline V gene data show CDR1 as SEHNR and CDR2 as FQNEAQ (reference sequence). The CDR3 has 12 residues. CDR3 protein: CASTGNTGELFF. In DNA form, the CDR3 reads TGTGCCAGCACTGGGAACACCGGGGAGCTGTTTTTT.

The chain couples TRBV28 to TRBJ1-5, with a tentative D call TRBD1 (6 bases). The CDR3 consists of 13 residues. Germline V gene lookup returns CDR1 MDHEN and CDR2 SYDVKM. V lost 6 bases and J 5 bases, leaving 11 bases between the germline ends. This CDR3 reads CASRRPGDQPQHF. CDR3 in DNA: TGTGCCAGCAGACGTCCAGGGGATCAGCCCCAGCATTTT.

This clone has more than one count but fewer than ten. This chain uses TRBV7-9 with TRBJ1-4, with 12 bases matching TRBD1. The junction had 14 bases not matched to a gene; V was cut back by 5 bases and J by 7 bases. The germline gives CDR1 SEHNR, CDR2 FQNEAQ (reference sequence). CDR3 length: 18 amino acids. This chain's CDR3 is CASSLREGQGATGEKLFF. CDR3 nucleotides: TGTGCCAGCAGCCTGAGAGAGGGACAGGGGGCTACTGGTGAAAAACTGTTTTTT. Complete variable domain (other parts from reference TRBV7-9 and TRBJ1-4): DTGVSQNPRHKITKRGQNVTFRCDPISEHNRLYWYRQTLGQGPEFLTYFQNEAQLEKSRLLSDRFSAERPKGSFSTLEIQRTEQGDSAMYLCASSLREGQGATGEKLFFGSGTQLSVL.

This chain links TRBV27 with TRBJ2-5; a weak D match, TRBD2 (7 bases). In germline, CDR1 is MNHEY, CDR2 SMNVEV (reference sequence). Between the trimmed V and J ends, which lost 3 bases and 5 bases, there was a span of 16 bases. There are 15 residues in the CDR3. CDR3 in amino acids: CASSFWGGRAETQYF. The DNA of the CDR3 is TGTGCCAGCAGTTTCTGGGGGGGCAGGGCTGAGACCCAGTACTTC.

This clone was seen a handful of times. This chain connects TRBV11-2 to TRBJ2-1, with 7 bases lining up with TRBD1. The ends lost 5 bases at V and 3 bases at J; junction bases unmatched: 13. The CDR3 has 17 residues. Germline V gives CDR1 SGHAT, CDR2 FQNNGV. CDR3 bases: TGTGCCAGCAGCGGACCGACGGGACAGCTCTTCTACAATGAGCAGTTCTTC. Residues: CASSGPTGQLFYNEQFF.

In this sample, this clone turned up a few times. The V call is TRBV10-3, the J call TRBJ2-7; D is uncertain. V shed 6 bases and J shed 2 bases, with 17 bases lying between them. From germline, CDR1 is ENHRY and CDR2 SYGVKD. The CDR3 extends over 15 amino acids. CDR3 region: CAISPMERYTYEQYF. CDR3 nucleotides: TGTGCCATCAGCCCAATGGAGCGATATACCTACGAGCAGTACTTC.

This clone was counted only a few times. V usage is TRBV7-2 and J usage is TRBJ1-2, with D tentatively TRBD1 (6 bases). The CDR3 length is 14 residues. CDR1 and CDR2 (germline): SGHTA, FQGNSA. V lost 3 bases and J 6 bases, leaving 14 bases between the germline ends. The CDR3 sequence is CASSFIRGRDGYTF. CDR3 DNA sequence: TGTGCCAGCAGCTTTATTCGGGGGCGGGATGGCTACACCTTC.

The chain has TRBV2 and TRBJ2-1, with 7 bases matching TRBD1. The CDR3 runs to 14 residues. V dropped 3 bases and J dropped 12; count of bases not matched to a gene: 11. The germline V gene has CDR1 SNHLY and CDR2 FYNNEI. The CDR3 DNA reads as TGTGCCAGCAGTGATAGGAACCCGACAGGGTGGCAGTTCTTC. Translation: CASSDRNPTGWQFF.

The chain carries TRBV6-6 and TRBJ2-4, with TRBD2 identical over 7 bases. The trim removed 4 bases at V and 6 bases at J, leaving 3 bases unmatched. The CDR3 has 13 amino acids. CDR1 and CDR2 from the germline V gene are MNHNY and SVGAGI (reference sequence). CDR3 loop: CASSSSGGNIQYF. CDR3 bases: TGTGCCAGCAGTTCCTCGGGAGGAAACATTCAGTACTTC.

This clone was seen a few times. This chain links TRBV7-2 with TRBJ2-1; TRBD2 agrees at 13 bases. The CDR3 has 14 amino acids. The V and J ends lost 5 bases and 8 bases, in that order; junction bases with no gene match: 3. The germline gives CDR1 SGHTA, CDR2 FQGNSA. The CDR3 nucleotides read TGTGCCAGCAGCCGGACTAGCGGGAGCCATGAGCAGTTCTTC. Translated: CASSRTSGSHEQFF.

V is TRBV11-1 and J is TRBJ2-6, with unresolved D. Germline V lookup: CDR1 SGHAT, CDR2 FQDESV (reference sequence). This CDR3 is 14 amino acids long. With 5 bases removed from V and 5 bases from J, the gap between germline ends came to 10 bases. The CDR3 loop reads CASSPGGRANVLTF. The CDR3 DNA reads TGTGCCAGCAGCCCCGGCGGACGGGCCAACGTCCTGACTTTC.

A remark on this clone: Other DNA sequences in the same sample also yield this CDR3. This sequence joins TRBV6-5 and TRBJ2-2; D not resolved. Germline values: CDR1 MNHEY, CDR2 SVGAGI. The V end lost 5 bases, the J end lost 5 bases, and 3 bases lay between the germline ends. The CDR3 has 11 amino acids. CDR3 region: CASSRTGELFF. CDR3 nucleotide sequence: TGTGCCAGCAGTCGGACCGGGGAGCTGTTTTTT.

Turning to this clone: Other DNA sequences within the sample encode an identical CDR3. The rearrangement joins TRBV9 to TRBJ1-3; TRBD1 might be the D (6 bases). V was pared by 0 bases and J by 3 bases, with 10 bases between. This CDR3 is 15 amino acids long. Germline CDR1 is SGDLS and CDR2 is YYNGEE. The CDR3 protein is CASSVGQGSGNTIYF. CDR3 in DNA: TGTGCCAGCAGCGTAGGGCAGGGGAGTGGAAACACCATATATTTT.

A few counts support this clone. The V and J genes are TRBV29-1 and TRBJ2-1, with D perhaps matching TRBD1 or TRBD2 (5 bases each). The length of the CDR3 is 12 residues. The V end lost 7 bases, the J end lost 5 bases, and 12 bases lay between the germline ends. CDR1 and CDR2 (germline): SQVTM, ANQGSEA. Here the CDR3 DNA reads TGCAGCGCCATGGGACGGAACAATGAGCAGTTCTTC. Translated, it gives CSAMGRNNEQFF.

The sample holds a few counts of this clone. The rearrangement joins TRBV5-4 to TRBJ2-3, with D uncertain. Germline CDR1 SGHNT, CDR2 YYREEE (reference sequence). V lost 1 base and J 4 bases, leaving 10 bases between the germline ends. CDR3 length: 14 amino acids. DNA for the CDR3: TGTGCCAGCAGCTTGTCATTCCACTCAGATACGCAGTATTTT. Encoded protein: CASSLSFHSDTQYF.

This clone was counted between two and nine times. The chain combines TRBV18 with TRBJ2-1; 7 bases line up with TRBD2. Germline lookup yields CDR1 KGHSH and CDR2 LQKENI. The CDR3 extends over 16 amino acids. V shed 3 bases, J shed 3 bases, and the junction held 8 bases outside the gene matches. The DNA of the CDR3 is TGTGCCAGCTCACCTCCCATGCGGGAGCACTACAATGAGCAGTTCTTC. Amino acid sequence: CASSPPMREHYNEQFF.

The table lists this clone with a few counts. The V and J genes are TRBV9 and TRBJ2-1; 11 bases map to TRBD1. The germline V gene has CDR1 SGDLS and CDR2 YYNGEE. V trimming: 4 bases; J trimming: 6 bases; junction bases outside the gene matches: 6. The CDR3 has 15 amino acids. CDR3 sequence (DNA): TGTGCCAGCAGCATGATCGGGACAGGGGGCAATGAGCAGTTCTTC. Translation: CASSMIGTGGNEQFF.

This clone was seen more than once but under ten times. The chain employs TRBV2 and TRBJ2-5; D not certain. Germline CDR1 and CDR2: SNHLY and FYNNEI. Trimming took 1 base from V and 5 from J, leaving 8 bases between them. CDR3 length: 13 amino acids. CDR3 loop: CASSEEFMETQYF. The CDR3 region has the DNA TGTGCCAGCAGTGAAGAATTCATGGAGACCCAGTACTTC.